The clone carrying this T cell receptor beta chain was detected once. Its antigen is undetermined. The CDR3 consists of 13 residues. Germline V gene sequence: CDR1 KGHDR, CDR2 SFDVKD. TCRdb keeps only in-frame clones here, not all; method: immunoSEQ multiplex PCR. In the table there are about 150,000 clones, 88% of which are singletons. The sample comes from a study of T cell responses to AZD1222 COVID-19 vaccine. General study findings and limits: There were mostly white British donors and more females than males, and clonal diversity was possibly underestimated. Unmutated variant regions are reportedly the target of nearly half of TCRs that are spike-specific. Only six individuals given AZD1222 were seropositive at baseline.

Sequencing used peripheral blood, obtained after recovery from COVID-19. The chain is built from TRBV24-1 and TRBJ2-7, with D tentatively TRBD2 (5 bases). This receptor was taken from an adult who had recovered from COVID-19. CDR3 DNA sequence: TGTGCTCAGAGGTCGGGAACTACCTACGAGCAGTACTTC. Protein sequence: CAQRSGTTYEQYF.